Following are 24 T cell receptor beta chains from one sample sequenced in a study of T cells after posttransplantation cyclophosphamide. TCRdb's table, derived via immunoSEQ multiplex PCR, lists solely in-frame clones and lacks some. The data show more than 35,000 clones, with none appearing a single time. Sequenced material: PBMCs. All receptors come from a man in his fifties or sixties in good health, CMV-negative, and a related stem cell transplant donor.

This clone was detected ten times or more. The chain is built from TRBV5-1 and TRBJ2-7, with 7 bases fitting TRBD1. The CDR3 has 16 amino acids. Germline CDR1 reads SGHRS; CDR2 reads YFSETQ. V trimming: 1 base; J trimming: 5 bases; junction bases outside the gene matches: 12. The CDR3 DNA reads as TGCGCCAGCAGCTTGCGCCCGGGACAGACAACAAACGAGCAGTACTTC. This codes for CASSLRPGQTTNEQYF.

This clone was detected many times. The chain joins TRBV6-1 to TRBJ2-7, with a possible D match to TRBD2 (5 bases). V was shortened by 6 bases and J by 2 bases, with 14 bases between the two germline ends. The CDR3 consists of 14 residues. Germline loops: CDR1 MNHNS, CDR2 SASEGT. The CDR3 here is CASRFQAGTYEQYF. DNA of the CDR3: TGTGCCAGCAGATTCCAGGCGGGCACCTACGAGCAGTACTTC.

This clone was seen ten or more times. The chain has TRBV2 and TRBJ1-2, with 7 bases lining up with TRBD1. The CDR3 loop spans 13 amino acids. The V gene's germline CDR1 is SNHLY and CDR2 FYNNEI. The V gene end was trimmed by 6 bases and the J gene end by 3 bases; junction bases not matched to a gene: 4. The CDR3 loop reads CASSEQGYYGYTF. CDR3 nucleotides: TGTGCCAGCAGCGAACAGGGGTACTATGGCTACACCTTC. The full variable domain, rest sourced from reference TRBV2 and TRBJ1-2, is EPEVTQTPSHQVTQMGQEVILRCVPISNHLYFYWYRQILGQKVEFLVSFYNNEISEKSEIFDDQFSVERPDGSNFTLKIRSTKLEDSAMYFCASSEQGYYGYTFGSGTRLTVV.

In its sample, this clone was seen many times. This rearrangement joins TRBV5-1 to TRBJ1-1; D uncertain. V gave up 0 bases and J gave up 5 bases, with 11 bases separating them. This CDR3 contains 14 residues. Looked up from germline, CDR1 is SGHRS and CDR2 is YFSETQ. The CDR3 region is CASSLVGRETEAFF. CDR3 sequence (DNA): TGCGCCAGCAGCTTGGTAGGGCGGGAGACTGAAGCTTTCTTT.

This clone was recorded many times. The rearrangement joins TRBV2 to TRBJ2-5, with a weak D call TRBD1 (5 bases). The CDR3 is made up of 16 amino acids. The V end was cut by 0 bases, the J end by 0 bases, with 11 bases between. CDR1 is SNHLY, CDR2 FYNNEI, per germline. DNA of the CDR3: TGTGCCAGCAGTGAAGCATACAGGATACACCAAGAGACCCAGTACTTC. Translated, it gives CASSEAYRIHQETQYF.

This clone was counted ten times or more. V usage is TRBV11-2 and J usage is TRBJ2-2; D gene unclear. Looked up from germline, CDR1 is SGHAT and CDR2 is FQNNGV. CDR3 length equals 16 residues. The V end was cut by 3 bases, the J end by 0 bases, with 11 bases between. The CDR3 loop is CASSFLTLANTGELFF. Written as DNA, the CDR3 is TGTGCCAGCAGCTTTTTGACTCTAGCGAACACCGGGGAGCTGTTTTTT.

This clone was seen more than once but under ten times. This chain joins TRBV11-2 and TRBJ2-5; TRBD2 aligns across 13 bases. The junction had 8 bases not matched to a gene; V was cut back by 5 bases and J by 5 bases. Germline V gives CDR1 SGHAT, CDR2 FQNNGV. CDR3 length: 16 amino acids. CDR3 protein: CASSRLAGGRAETQYF. The CDR3 DNA reads as TGTGCCAGCAGCAGACTAGCGGGAGGTCGAGCCGAGACCCAGTACTTC.

There are many counts of this clone. J is TRBJ1-1 and V is TRBV18; 8 bases are shared with TRBD1. Trimming took 3 bases from V and 6 from J; bases not matched to a gene: 6. The germline gives CDR1 KGHSH, CDR2 LQKENI. The CDR3 sequence is 14 residues long. DNA for the CDR3: TGTGCCAGCTCACCGGACAGGGCCGTGGCTGAAGCTTTCTTT. It is translated as CASSPDRAVAEAFF.

In this sample, this clone turned up a few times. The genes are TRBV11-1 and TRBJ2-1; 11 bases are shared with TRBD1. The junction had 5 bases not matched to a gene; V was cut back by 3 bases and J by 7 bases. Germline V lookup: CDR1 SGHAT, CDR2 FQDESV (reference sequence). This CDR3 spans 15 amino acids. CDR3: CASSFSGTGGNEQFF. In DNA form, the CDR3 reads TGTGCCAGCAGCTTCTCCGGGACAGGGGGTAATGAGCAGTTCTTC.

This clone has a count of ten or more. This chain connects TRBV6-5 to TRBJ1-2; 7 bases are a match to TRBD1. The CDR3 runs 15 residues. V was pared by 0 bases and J by 5 bases, with 6 bases of the junction left unmatched. Per germline, CDR1 MNHEY and CDR2 SVGAGI. In DNA, the CDR3 is TGTGCCAGCAGTTACTCGATGGGCAGGGGGTATGGCTACACCTTC. Its translation is CASSYSMGRGYGYTF.

This clone was detected many times. Germline and junction disagree at one end, which may indicate a read error. This rearrangement joins TRBV5-6 to TRBJ1-5, with 8 bases matching TRBD1. The CDR3 loop spans 15 amino acids. Germline-derived CDR1 and CDR2 are SGHDT and YYEEEE. The CDR3 region is CASSLGQGLGQAQHF. Written as DNA, the CDR3 is TGTGCCAGCAGCTTGGGACAGGGGTTGGGTCAGGCCCAGCATTTT.

In this sample, this clone turned up many times. The chain links TRBV27 to TRBJ2-2; 7 bases match TRBD2. Trimming cost V 6 bases and J 4 bases; bases outside gene matches: 14. The CDR3 runs 17 residues. Germline V gives CDR1 MNHEY, CDR2 SMNVEV (reference sequence). CDR3 DNA: TGTGCCAGCAGAACAGCAGGCGGGAGAAGGGGCACCGGGGAGCTGTTTTTT. This gives the protein CASRTAGGRRGTGELFF.

Ten or more counts support this clone. The chain combines TRBV15 with TRBJ2-7; TRBD1 agrees at 7 bases. Germline-derived CDR1 and CDR2 are LNHNV and YYDKDF (reference sequence). The CDR3 has 16 amino acids. V gave up 4 bases and J gave up 1 base; unmatched junction bases: 10. The CDR3 protein is CATSNTGTVDSYEQYF. For the CDR3, the DNA is TGTGCCACCAGCAATACCGGGACAGTGGATTCCTACGAGCAGTACTTC.

The sample holds a few counts of this clone. A read error may account for a junction end that differs from germline. This rearrangement joins TRBV7-2 to TRBJ2-3; 13 bases are shared with TRBD2. The CDR3 consists of 14 residues. Germline lookup yields CDR1 SGHTA and CDR2 FQGNSA. CDR3 region: CASSFRGTSGELHF. DNA for the CDR3: TGTGCCAGCAGCTTCCGCGGGACTAGCGGGGAACTGCATTTT.

This clone was recorded many times. This chain uses TRBV7-9 with TRBJ2-7, with D tentatively TRBD2 (5 bases). In germline, CDR1 is SEHNR, CDR2 FQNEAQ (reference sequence). The CDR3 consists of 13 residues. V was pared by 5 bases and J by 5 bases, with 13 bases between. The CDR3 is CASSPSGFNEQYF. The CDR3 DNA is TGTGCCAGCAGCCCATCGGGGTTCAACGAGCAGTACTTC. The full variable domain, with the rest looked up from reference TRBV7-9 and TRBJ2-7, is DTGVSQNPRHKITKRGQNVTFRCDPISEHNRLYWYRQTLGQGPEFLTYFQNEAQLEKSRLLSDRFSAERPKGSFSTLEIQRTEQGDSAMYLCASSPSGFNEQYFGPGTRLTVT.

This clone was detected ten times or more. CDR3 bases: TGTGCCAGTGAGGACAGGAAGAACTATGGCTACACCTTC. Amino acids: CASEDRKNYGYTF. The rearrangement links TRBV19 to TRBJ1-2, with 7 positions matching TRBD1. Per the germline V gene, CDR1 is LNHDA and CDR2 is SQIVND (reference sequence). This CDR3 comprises 13 residues. V trimming: 8 bases; J trimming: 2 bases; junction bases outside the gene matches: 5. The whole variable domain, filled in from reference TRBV19 and TRBJ1-2, reads DGGITQSPKYLFRKEGQNVTLSCEQNLNHDAMYWYRQDPGQGLRLIYYSQIVNDFQKGDIAEGYSVSREKKESFPLTVTSAQKNPTAFYLCASEDRKNYGYTFGSGTRLTVV.

Many counts were recorded for this clone. The chain links TRBV11-2 to TRBJ1-1, with 10 bases lining up with TRBD1. J was trimmed by 4 bases and V by 4 bases; bases with no gene match: 6. Germline CDR1 is SGHAT and CDR2 is FQNNGV. The CDR3 totals 15 residues. The DNA for the CDR3 is TGTGCCAGCAGCTCTGGACAGGGGGAAGGCACTGAAGCTTTCTTT. Its translation: CASSSGQGEGTEAFF.

This clone was counted at least ten times. The chain joins TRBV19 to TRBJ1-2; D uncertain. The CDR3 is made up of 13 amino acids. Germline assignment: CDR1 LNHDA and CDR2 SQIVND (reference sequence). With 8 bases removed from V and 1 base from J, the gap between germline ends came to 11 bases. The CDR3 nucleotides are TGTGCCAGTCGCCTACAGAGTAACTATGGCTACACCTTC. It encodes CASRLQSNYGYTF.

Many counts were recorded for this clone. The chain recombines TRBV6-1 with TRBJ2-7, with 12 bases aligning to TRBD1. Germline V gives CDR1 MNHNS, CDR2 SASEGT. After removal of 8 bases from V and 7 bases from J, the junction contained 12 bases not matched to a gene. The CDR3 loop spans 15 amino acids. CDR3 sequence: CASDAMGQGAKEQYF. CDR3 nucleotide sequence: TGTGCCAGCGATGCAATGGGACAGGGGGCGAAGGAGCAGTACTTC.

This clone was found many times. V usage is TRBV7-9 and J usage is TRBJ1-1, with D hard to call. Trimming took off 2 bases at V and 10 bases at J, with 11 bases between the two ends. Looked up from germline, CDR1 is SEHNR and CDR2 is FQNEAQ (reference sequence). The length of the CDR3 is 12 residues. The CDR3 DNA reads as TGTGCCAGCAGCTTAAGTGGACTCCTAGCTTTCTTT. Residues: CASSLSGLLAFF.

This clone was seen many times. The chain joins TRBV6-5 to TRBJ2-2; no clear D gene. CDR3 size: 14 residues. The V gene lost 5 bases and the J gene lost 4 bases, with 11 bases spanning the gap. CDR1 MNHEY and CDR2 SVGAGI come from the germline V gene. CDR3 in DNA: TGTGCCAGCAGTCCCACTACTCCCACCGGGGAGCTGTTTTTT. Translation: CASSPTTPTGELFF.

This clone has a count of ten or more. The chain links TRBV5-6 to TRBJ1-3, with D uncertain. Germline V gene sequence: CDR1 SGHDT, CDR2 YYEEEE. Trimming stripped 3 bases from V and 1 base from J, with 11 bases between. This CDR3 has 15 residues. The CDR3 sequence: CASSSLRDSGNTIYF. CDR3 DNA: TGTGCCAGCAGCTCCCTACGGGATTCTGGAAACACCATATATTTT. Using reference TRBV5-6 and TRBJ1-3 for the parts outside the CDR3, the full variable domain is DAGVTQSPTHLIKTRGQQVTLRCSPKSGHDTVSWYQQALGQGPQFIFQYYEEEERQRGNFPDRFSGHQFPNYSSELNVNALLLGDSALYLCASSSLRDSGNTIYFGEGSWLTVV.

This clone was observed many times. J is TRBJ1-2 and V is TRBV6-1; D not resolved. From germline, CDR1 is MNHNS and CDR2 SASEGT. V was cut by 1 base and J by 4 bases, with 10 bases left in between. The CDR3 has 14 amino acids. CDR3 protein: CASSEGEPRYGYTF. In nucleotides, the CDR3 is TGTGCCAGCAGTGAAGGGGAGCCTCGCTATGGCTACACCTTC.

There are many counts of this clone. This chain joins TRBV6-6 and TRBJ1-5; TRBD1 matches 12 bases. With V trimmed by 5 bases and J by 2 bases, 4 bases remained unmatched. Germline CDR1 and CDR2: MNHNY and SVGAGI (reference sequence). The CDR3 sequence is 16 residues long. The CDR3 bases are TGTGCCAGCAGTAAGGGACAGGGGGCGGGCAATCAGCCCCAGCATTTT. Protein sequence: CASSKGQGAGNQPQHF.